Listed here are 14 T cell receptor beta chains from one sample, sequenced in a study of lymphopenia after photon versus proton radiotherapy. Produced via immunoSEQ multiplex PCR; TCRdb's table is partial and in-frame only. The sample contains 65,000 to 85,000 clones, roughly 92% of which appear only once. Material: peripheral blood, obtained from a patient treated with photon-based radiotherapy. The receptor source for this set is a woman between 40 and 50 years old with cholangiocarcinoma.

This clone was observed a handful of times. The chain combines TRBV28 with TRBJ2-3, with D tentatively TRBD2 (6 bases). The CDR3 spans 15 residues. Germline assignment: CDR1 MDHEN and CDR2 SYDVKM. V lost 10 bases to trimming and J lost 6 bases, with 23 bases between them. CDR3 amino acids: CATTLGGVPRDTQYF. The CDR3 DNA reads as TGTGCCACCACCCTGGGGGGAGTCCCACGGGATACGCAGTATTTT.

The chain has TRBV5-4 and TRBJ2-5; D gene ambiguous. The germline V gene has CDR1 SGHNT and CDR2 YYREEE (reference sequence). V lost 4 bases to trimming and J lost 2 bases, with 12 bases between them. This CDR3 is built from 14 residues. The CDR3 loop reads CASSQISGQETQYF. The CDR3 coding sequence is TGTGCCAGCAGCCAAATCAGTGGGCAAGAGACCCAGTACTTC. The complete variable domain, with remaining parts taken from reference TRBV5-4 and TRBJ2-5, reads ETGVTQSPTHLIKTRGQQVTLRCSSQSGHNTVSWYQQALGQGPQFIFQYYREEENGRGNFPPRFSGLQFPNYSSELNVNALELDDSALYLCASSQISGQETQYFGPGTRLLVL.

The CDR3 here is CAWSQGGGRVDEQYF. CDR3 sequence (DNA): TGTGCCTGGAGCCAAGGGGGCGGGAGGGTCGACGAGCAGTACTTC. The chain couples TRBV30 to TRBJ2-7, with 9 positions matching TRBD2. With V trimmed by 3 bases and J by 5 bases, 11 bases remained unmatched. Germline V gene lookup returns CDR1 GTSNPN and CDR2 SVGIG (reference sequence). This CDR3 has 15 residues.

The CDR3 sequence: CASSFVGDEQFF. DNA for the CDR3: TGCGCCAGCAGCTTCGTCGGGGATGAGCAGTTCTTC. The V call is TRBV5-1, the J call TRBJ2-1; TRBD2 is a possible D gene (5 bases). The CDR3 contains 12 residues. Germline V gene data show CDR1 as SGHRS and CDR2 as YFSETQ. V lost 2 bases and J 8 bases, leaving 8 bases between the germline ends.

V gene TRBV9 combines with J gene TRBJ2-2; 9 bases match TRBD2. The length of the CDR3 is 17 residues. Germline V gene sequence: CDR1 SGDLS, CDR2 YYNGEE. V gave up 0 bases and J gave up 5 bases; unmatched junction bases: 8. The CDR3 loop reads CASSVVAGGPGTGELFF. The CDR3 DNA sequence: TGTGCCAGCAGCGTAGTGGCGGGAGGGCCCGGGACCGGGGAGCTGTTTTTT.

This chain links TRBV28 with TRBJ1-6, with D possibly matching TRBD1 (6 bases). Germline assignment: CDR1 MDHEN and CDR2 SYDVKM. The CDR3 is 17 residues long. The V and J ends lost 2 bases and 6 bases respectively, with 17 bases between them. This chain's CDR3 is CASSLGGMGAGNSPLHF. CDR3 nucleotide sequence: TGTGCCAGCAGTTTAGGGGGCATGGGGGCAGGTAATTCACCCCTCCACTTT.

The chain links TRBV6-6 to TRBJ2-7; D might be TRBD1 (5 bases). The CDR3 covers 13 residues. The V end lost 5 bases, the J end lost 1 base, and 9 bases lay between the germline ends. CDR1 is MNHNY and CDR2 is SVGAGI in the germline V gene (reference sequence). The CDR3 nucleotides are TGTGCCAGCAGTCTCACAGGATCCTACGAGCAGTACTTC. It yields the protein CASSLTGSYEQYF.

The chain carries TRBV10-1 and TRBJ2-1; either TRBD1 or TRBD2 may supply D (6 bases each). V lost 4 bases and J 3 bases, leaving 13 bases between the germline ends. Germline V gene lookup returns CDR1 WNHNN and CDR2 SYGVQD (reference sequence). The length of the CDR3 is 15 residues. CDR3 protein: CASSVGGLIYNEQFF. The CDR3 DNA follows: TGCGCCAGCAGTGTGGGGGGCCTGATCTACAATGAGCAGTTCTTC.

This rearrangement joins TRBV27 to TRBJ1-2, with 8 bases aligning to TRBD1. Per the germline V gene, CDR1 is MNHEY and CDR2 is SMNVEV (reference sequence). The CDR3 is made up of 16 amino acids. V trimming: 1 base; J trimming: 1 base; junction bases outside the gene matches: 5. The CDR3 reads CASSLLGTGYNYGYTF. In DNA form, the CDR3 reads TGTGCCAGCAGTTTATTGGGGACAGGCTATAACTATGGCTACACCTTC.

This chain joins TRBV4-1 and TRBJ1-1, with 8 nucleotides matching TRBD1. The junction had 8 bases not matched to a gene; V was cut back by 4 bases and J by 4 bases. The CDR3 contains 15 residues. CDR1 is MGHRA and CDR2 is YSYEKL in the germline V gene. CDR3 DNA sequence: TGCGCCAGCAGCCCCCTGGACAGGGAGGGCACTGAAGCTTTCTTT. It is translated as CASSPLDREGTEAFF.

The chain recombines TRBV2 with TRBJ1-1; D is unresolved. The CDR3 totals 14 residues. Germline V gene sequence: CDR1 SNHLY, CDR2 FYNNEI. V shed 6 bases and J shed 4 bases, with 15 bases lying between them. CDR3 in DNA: TGTGCCAGCAGGGGAAATGGTCAACGCACTGAAGCTTTCTTT. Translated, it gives CASRGNGQRTEAFF. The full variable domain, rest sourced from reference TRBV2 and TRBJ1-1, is EPEVTQTPSHQVTQMGQEVILRCVPISNHLYFYWYRQILGQKVEFLVSFYNNEISEKSEIFDDQFSVERPDGSNFTLKIRSTKLEDSAMYFCASRGNGQRTEAFFGQGTRLTVV.

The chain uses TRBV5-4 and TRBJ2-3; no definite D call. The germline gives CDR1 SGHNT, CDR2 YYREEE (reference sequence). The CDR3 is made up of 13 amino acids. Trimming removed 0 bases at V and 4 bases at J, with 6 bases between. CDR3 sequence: CASSLALADTQYF. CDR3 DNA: TGTGCCAGCAGCTTGGCCCTCGCAGATACGCAGTATTTT.

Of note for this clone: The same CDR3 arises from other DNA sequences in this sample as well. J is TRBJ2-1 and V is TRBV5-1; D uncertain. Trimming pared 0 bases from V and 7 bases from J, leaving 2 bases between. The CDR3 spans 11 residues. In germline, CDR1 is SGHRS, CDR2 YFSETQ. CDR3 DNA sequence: TGCGCCAGCAGCTTGGATAATGAGCAGTTCTTC. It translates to CASSLDNEQFF. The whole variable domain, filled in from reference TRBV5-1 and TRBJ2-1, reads KAGVTQTPRYLIKTRGQQVTLSCSPISGHRSVSWYQQTPGQGLQFLFEYFSETQRNKGNFPGRFSGRQFSNSRSEMNVSTLELGDSALYLCASSLDNEQFFGPGTRLTVL.

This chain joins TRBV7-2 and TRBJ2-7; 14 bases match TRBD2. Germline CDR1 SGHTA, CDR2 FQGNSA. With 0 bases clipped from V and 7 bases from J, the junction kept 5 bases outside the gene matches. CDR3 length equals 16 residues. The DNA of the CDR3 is TGTGCCAGCAGCTTAGCCGGGACTAGCGGGAGACAAGAGCAGTACTTC. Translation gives CASSLAGTSGRQEQYF. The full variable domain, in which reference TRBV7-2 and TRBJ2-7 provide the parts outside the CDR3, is GAGVSQSPSNKVTEKGKDVELRCDPISGHTALYWYRQSLGQGLEFLIYFQGNSAPDKSGLPSDRFSAERTGGSVSTLTIQRTQQEDSAVYLCASSLAGTSGRQEQYFGPGTRLTVT.